This T cell receptor (beta chain) was sequenced during a study of preoperative IRX-2 immunotherapy in early breast cancer. Libraries were prepared by immunoSEQ multiplex PCR; TCRdb keeps only in-frame clonotypes and omits some of them. This sample yields around 11,000 clones, of which around 85% are seen a single time; more than 5% belongs to the top ten. The CDR3 loop spans 14 amino acids. CDR1 and CDR2 from the germline V gene are SGHRS and YFSETQ. V lost 4 bases and J 3 bases, leaving 14 bases between the germline ends. The treatment is: preoperative locoregional IRX-2 cytokine immunotherapy. This phase Ib study tested locoregional IRX-2 cytokine immunotherapy given before surgery.

The gene calls are TRBV5-1 and TRBJ2-7; D not resolved. The sequencing here drew on lymph node tissue, taken before IRX-2 immunotherapy. The TCR originated in a human donor with breast cancer. The CDR3 DNA is TGCGCCAGCAGCCCGAAGCTGGGTAACTACGAGCAGTACTTC. Protein sequence: CASSPKLGNYEQYF.